This T cell receptor (beta chain) was sequenced during a study of regulatory T cells in long-lasting Graves disease. This clonotype was picked up a small number of times. Construction of the TCR beta libraries employed iRepertoire HTBI primers in conjunction with Arm-PCR of CDR3 regions. Each CDR3 protein gets one entry after TCRdb re-called the multiplex PCR reads with MiXCR. Of 450,000 to 650,000 distinct CDR3 sequences in the sample, roughly 16% were seen once. This CDR3 has 12 amino acids. Germline trimming cut 3 bases from V and 6 bases from J; bases unmatched to any gene: 0. CDR1 is KGHSH and CDR2 is LQKENI in the germline V gene. Time point specified: newly diagnosed GD, antithyroid drugs for less than 3 months. The authors made the TCR library using RNA they extracted from PBMCs. The data also belong to a second study, concerning T cells in Graves' hyperthyroidism and ophthalmopathy. That paper notes: Carried out on the TCR CDR3, a first-round RT-PCR used the HTBI primer set.

This TCR came from a woman aged 35-65 years with Graves disease. The sample consisted of peripheral blood mononuclear cells (PBMCs), taken at new diagnosis, from a patient treated with antithyroid drugs. The chain joins TRBV18 to TRBJ1-2, with TRBD1 matching over 8 bases. The CDR3 nucleotides are TGTGCCAGCTCACCGACAGGGGATGGCTACACCTTC. Encoded protein: CASSPTGDGYTF.